This T cell receptor (beta chain) emerged from a study of shared clonotypes between healthy human individuals. The assay was run at deep level. Unsorted PBMC replicate PCRs drew on around 300 ng DNA, representing about 30,000 T cell genomes. The data were produced by immunoSEQ multiplex PCR, yet TCRdb's version contains in-frame clones alone and is incomplete. The sample lists about half a million clones, 70% to 80% seen once, with approximately 12% in the top ten. The clonotype comes from a woman in her thirties or forties in good health. Some clones in this sample may be carry-over from other donors' samples. Sequencing used PBMCs.

The CDR3, as DNA: TGTGCCAGCAGCCCAGGGGTGGCCGGGGAGCTGTTTTTT. This translates into CASSPGVAGELFF. V usage is TRBV6-5 and J usage is TRBJ2-2, with D tentatively TRBD1 (6 bases). Germline V gene sequence: CDR1 MNHEY, CDR2 SVGAGI. The CDR3 extends over 13 amino acids. Between the trimmed V and J ends, which lost 6 bases and 6 bases, there was a span of 11 bases.